This record looks at one T cell receptor (beta chain) sequence and its context. No cognate antigen has been identified for it. Base qualities are missing; no much larger clone stands one base away. TCRbeta CDR3 regions were amplified from genomic DNA using the immunoSEQ Assay, a bias-controlled multiplex PCR. The published analysis was carried out like this. Nucleated cell counts per sample were estimated from amplification of reference gene primers within the assay. Sequence reads were collapsed and filtered to measure the absolute abundance of every unique TCRbeta CDR3 rearrangement. Productive Simpson clonality was computed per sample as the square root of Simpson's diversity index over productive rearrangements. The table comes from immuneACCESS by way of TCRdb, which keeps in-frame sequences with V and J called. Part of the clones is missing from these tables; in studies checked, under half for an unresolved V gene and the rest for unknown reasons. V, J and clone size were drawn from that table, and D and trimming were deduced from the DNA. The sample yields under 150,000 clones; nearly 85% were counted once. Around 3.9% of the sample belongs to the ten largest clones.

The entry originates in a study of blood T cell repertoires in COVID-19 (dated by TCRdb to about 2020). Describing the broader study: ImmuneRACE Cohort 3 recovered participants were defined by two consecutive negative NP/OP PCR tests, healthcare professional clearance, or symptom resolution. Collaborator samples came from the United States, Italy and Spain and covered acute and convalescent phases of COVID-19. The prospective study material was composed of cDNA or gDNA derived from T cells, B-cell-depleted T cells, or PBMCs. Deeply sampled blood TCRbeta repertoires from subjects exposed to, actively infected with, or recovered from COVID-19 were included in the dataset. A freely available public database, intended as a resource for researchers studying the immune response to SARS-CoV-2, is where the repertoires were released. Samples were obtained from the ongoing ImmuneRACE study (first 160 participants) and from roughly 1,300 subjects provided by 6 global collaborators. The sample metadata nearly always contained a de-identified subject ID, COVID-19 status, age in years and sex. HLA class I and class II types, where available, came from metadata supplied by the sample provider rather than from assay-based typing. The paper as a whole reports these results and caveats: How much clinical and demographic metadata was included differed by source and by participant, and the metadata was provided uncurated.

In the prospective study, participants were about 18 to 95 years old, resided in 24 geographic areas of the United States, and were enrolled through a virtual design. To assign participants to cohorts, the prospective study relied on clinical history that participants themselves reported in a screening survey and a study questionnaire. In the prospective study, mobile phlebotomists collected whole blood, serum and a nasopharyngeal or oropharyngeal swab from each participant. Participants in the prospective study had the option to provide additional blood draws and questionnaires over a 2-month period. Blood samples from the prospective study were shipped frozen or at room temperature prior to DNA extraction. The CDR3, cysteine through phenylalanine, is 12 amino acids long. Solely the CDR3 DNA is kept, with 36 bases framed from the first base. Relative to germline, V is missing 4 bases and J is missing 12 bases, with 6 bases of the junction outside any gene match. Per the germline V gene, SGHDT is the CDR1 and YYEEEE is the CDR2.

The chain is encoded by TRBV5-6 joined to TRBJ2-1, and TRBD1 aligns with 8 junction nucleotides. Sequencing was done on a sample of PBMCs or T cells enriched from blood (not recorded which). The TCR sequence derives from a man aged 50 to 59 in a cohort exposed to, infected with or recovered from COVID-19 (not recorded which). The sequenced DNA: TGTGCCAGCAGCCCGGACAGGGTGACGCAGTTCTTC. It encodes CASSPDRVTQFF. The reference TRBV5-6 and TRBJ2-1 proteins fill in what lies around the CDR3, so the full variable domain reads DAGVTQSPTHLIKTRGQQVTLRCSPKSGHDTVSWYQQALGQGPQFIFQYYEEEERQRGNFPDRFSGHQFPNYSSELNVNALLLGDSALYLCASSPDRVTQFFGPGTRLTVL.